The 10 T cell receptor beta chains below all came from one sample that was sequenced in a study of blood T cell repertoires in COVID-19. Sequenced by immunoSEQ multiplex PCR; TCRdb stores in-frame clones only, minus some. The sample lists fewer than 50,000 clones; less than 85% were seen once. The sample consisted of peripheral blood. All receptors derive from a human donor in a cohort sampled during active COVID-19.

This chain connects TRBV7-2 to TRBJ2-3, with D hard to call. V lost 1 base and J lost 4, with 6 bases in between. CDR1 SGHTA and CDR2 FQGNSA come from the germline V gene. The CDR3 sequence is 13 residues long. The CDR3 nucleotides read TGTGCCAGCAGCTTAGGAGTTCCAGATACGCAGTATTTT. Protein product: CASSLGVPDTQYF.

The rearrangement links TRBV19 to TRBJ1-5; 8 nucleotides line up with TRBD1. This CDR3 is 18 amino acids long. V was clipped by 7 bases and J by 3 bases; unmatched bases: 17. The V gene's germline CDR1 is LNHDA and CDR2 SQIVND (reference sequence). For the CDR3, the DNA is TGTGCCAGTATTGGGGACAGGTGGAGGAGAGGGGACAATCAGCCCCAGCATTTT. Protein: CASIGDRWRRGDNQPQHF.

V is TRBV4-1 and J is TRBJ2-1; the D is unclear. Trimming stripped 1 base from V and 14 bases from J, with 9 bases between. This CDR3 is 11 amino acids long. The germline gives CDR1 MGHRA, CDR2 YSYEKL. CDR3 DNA: TGCGCCAGCAGCCAAGGACGCCGGGAGTTCTTC. Encoded protein: CASSQGRREFF.

The chain carries TRBV4-3 and TRBJ1-1; maybe TRBD1 (6 bases). The CDR3 contains 13 residues. The V end lost 3 bases, the J end lost 1 base, and 6 bases lay between the germline ends. Germline CDR1 is LGHNA and CDR2 is YSLEER. CDR3 protein: CASSQTGNTEAFF. CDR3 DNA sequence: TGCGCCAGCAGCCAGACAGGGAACACTGAAGCTTTCTTT.

CDR3 sequence: CASSDTGQVNEKLFF. CDR3 DNA: TGTGCCAGCAGTGATACGGGACAGGTGAATGAAAAACTGTTTTTT. The chain couples TRBV2 to TRBJ1-4; 8 positions agree with TRBD1. Germline V gene lookup returns CDR1 SNHLY and CDR2 FYNNEI. The V and J ends lost 3 bases and 5 bases, in that order; junction bases with no gene match: 5. The length of the CDR3 is 15 residues.

The chain carries TRBV29-1 and TRBJ2-7; the match to TRBD1 covers 10 bases. The CDR3 covers 14 residues. V trimming: 0 bases; J trimming: 4 bases; junction bases outside the gene matches: 3. CDR1 SQVTM and CDR2 ANQGSEA come from the germline V gene. The CDR3 here is CSVEDRDRGYEQYF. As DNA, the CDR3 is TGCAGCGTTGAAGACCGGGACAGGGGTTACGAGCAGTACTTC.

This sequence joins TRBV30 and TRBJ1-4, with TRBD1 as a possible D gene (6 bases). Germline assignment: CDR1 GTSNPN and CDR2 SVGIG (reference sequence). The ends were cut back, 1 base at V and 15 bases at J, with 15 bases in the middle. The CDR3 totals 12 residues. CDR3 nucleotides: TGTGCCTGGAGTGAACAGGGCCTCCTCATGTTTTTT. Its protein is CAWSEQGLLMFF.

CDR3 nucleotide sequence: TGTGCCAGCAGCTCTCCTAGCGGGGGTGGGACCGGGGAGCTGTTTTTT. This translates into CASSSPSGGGTGELFF. The chain has TRBV7-3 and TRBJ2-2, with 10 positions matching TRBD2. The CDR3 loop spans 16 amino acids. The V segment lost 4 bases and the J segment 5 bases; nucleotides outside the gene matches: 7. The germline CDR1 and CDR2 sequences are SGHTA and FQGTGA.

The V gene is TRBV5-4, the J gene TRBJ2-6; 9 positions agree with TRBD1. CDR1 is SGHNT and CDR2 is YYREEE in the germline V gene (reference sequence). The CDR3 runs 18 residues. V lost 3 bases to trimming and J lost 1 base; unmatched junction nucleotides: 8. This chain's CDR3 is CASSSPGQGGSGANVLTF. Here the CDR3 DNA reads TGTGCCAGCAGCTCTCCGGGACAGGGTGGTTCTGGGGCCAACGTCCTGACTTTC.

This clone is a singleton in its sample. The V call is TRBV28, the J call TRBJ2-2; tentatively, D is TRBD1 (6 bases). V gave up 4 bases and J gave up 3 bases, with 12 bases separating them. Germline lookup yields CDR1 MDHEN and CDR2 SYDVKM. The CDR3 contains 15 residues. CDR3 residues: CASSSTGYDTGELFF. In DNA form, the CDR3 reads TGTGCCAGCAGTTCCACAGGGTATGACACCGGGGAGCTGTTTTTT.